This T cell receptor (beta chain) derives from a study of blood T cell repertoires in COVID-19. Sequencing was performed with immunoSEQ multiplex PCR; in TCRdb, only in-frame clones are kept and a portion is missing. The sample has 50,000 to 70,000 clones, 80% to 95% seen once; the top ten hold 13% to 15%. Sequenced material: peripheral blood. The sequence was obtained from a human donor with active COVID-19. The donor label of this sample is uncertain.

Here the CDR3 DNA reads TGTGCCAGCAGCTCCTGGACAGGGCGCGCCACTGAAGCTTTCTTT. Residues: CASSSWTGRATEAFF. This sequence joins TRBV11-2 and TRBJ1-1; the match to TRBD1 covers 8 bases. Germline V gene lookup returns CDR1 SGHAT and CDR2 FQNNGV. The CDR3 is 15 residues long. V was clipped by 4 bases and J by 4 bases; unmatched bases: 8. Full variable domain (outside the CDR3, taken from reference TRBV11-2 and TRBJ1-1): EAGVAQSPRYKIIEKRQSVAFWCNPISGHATLYWYQQILGQGPKLLIQFQNNGVVDDSQLPKDRFSAERLKGVDSTLKIQPAKLEDSAVYLCASSSWTGRATEAFFGQGTRLTVV.